The 18 T cell receptor beta chains listed next were all sequenced from one sample in a study of blood T cell repertoires in COVID-19 (dated by TCRdb to about 2020). The library was produced with the immunoSEQ multiplex PCR assay. TCRdb mirrors the immuneACCESS table, restricted to in-frame sequences. Some clones are absent from its copies; in checked studies, under half trace to an unresolved V gene, and the reason for the others is unknown. The sample table shows around 100,000 clones, and 70% to 90% are seen once. Together, the top ten hold 3% to 3.5% of the sample. The sequencing sample was made of peripheral blood. The receptors stem from a man in his fifties or sixties in a cohort sampled during active COVID-19.

The chain has TRBV28 and TRBJ2-5; D gene unclear. Germline V gives CDR1 MDHEN, CDR2 SYDVKM. This CDR3 is built from 14 residues. V was pared by 4 bases and J by 5 bases, with 14 bases between. CDR3 nucleotides: TGTGCCAGCAGTTCCCATCATAGATTGGAGACCCAGTACTTC. Its translation is CASSSHHRLETQYF.

Here the CDR3 reads CASSPRGTSGGKTQYF. The CDR3, as DNA: TGTGCCAGCTCACCGCGGGGGACTAGCGGGGGAAAGACCCAGTACTTC. The chain links TRBV18 to TRBJ2-5, with 14 bases identical to TRBD2. CDR1 is KGHSH and CDR2 is LQKENI in the germline V gene. Trimming cost V 3 bases and J 6 bases; bases outside gene matches: 6. This CDR3 region has 16 residues.

The chain links TRBV18 to TRBJ2-4, with 10 bases aligning to TRBD1. Per germline, CDR1 KGHSH and CDR2 LQKENI. With V trimmed by 5 bases and J by 1 base, 8 bases remained unmatched. This CDR3 has 17 amino acids. DNA for the CDR3: TGTGCCAGCTCATCGACCGGGACAGGGGTGGCCAAAAACATTCAGTACTTC. Amino acids: CASSSTGTGVAKNIQYF.

The CDR3 sequence: CATTLDRGSNQPQHF. Written as DNA, the CDR3 is TGTGCCACCACCCTGGACAGGGGAAGTAATCAGCCCCAGCATTTT. The rearrangement joins TRBV15 to TRBJ1-5; 9 nucleotides line up with TRBD1. Germline V gene data show CDR1 as LNHNV and CDR2 as YYDKDF (reference sequence). This CDR3 comprises 15 residues. V lost 7 bases and J lost 4; bases outside the gene matches: 8. Filled out from reference TRBV15 and TRBJ1-5, the complete variable domain reads DAMVIQNPRYQVTQFGKPVTLSCSQTLNHNVMYWYQQKSSQAPKLLFHYYDKDFNNEADTPDNFQSRRPNTSFCFLDIRSPGLGDTAMYLCATTLDRGSNQPQHFGDGTRLSIL.

The count of this clone is one. The chain recombines TRBV27 with TRBJ2-2; the D is unclear. Germline loops: CDR1 MNHEY, CDR2 SMNVEV (reference sequence). Deletions cut 3 bases from V and 1 base from J, with 6 bases between. This CDR3 is built from 14 residues. This chain's CDR3 is CASSFYGNTGELFF. The CDR3 DNA reads TGTGCCAGCAGTTTCTACGGGAACACCGGGGAGCTGTTTTTT.

V gene TRBV10-3 combines with J gene TRBJ2-1; D possibly corresponds to TRBD1 (5 bases). V dropped 4 bases and J dropped 5 bases, with 18 bases sitting between them. CDR1 is ENHRY and CDR2 is SYGVKD in the germline V gene. The CDR3 contains 16 residues. DNA of the CDR3: TGTGCCATCAGTGGCGGTTTTACAGGATCGAACAATGAGCAGTTCTTC. Translated: CAISGGFTGSNNEQFF.

The chain carries TRBV6-2 or TRBV6-3 and TRBJ1-6; no definite D call. V was cut by 7 bases and J by 9 bases, with 16 bases left in between. Germline loops: CDR1 MNHEY, CDR2 SVGEGT. The CDR3 extends over 14 amino acids. CDR3 nucleotides: TGTGCCAGCACCCCCACCGTGCGGGGTTCACCCCTCCACTTT. As protein: CASTPTVRGSPLHF.

The chain combines TRBV12-3 or TRBV12-4 with TRBJ2-7, with D uncertain. V dropped 2 bases and J dropped 3 bases, with 8 bases sitting between them. This CDR3 is 13 amino acids long. Here the CDR3 DNA reads TGTGCCAGCAGTTTATTGGCAGGCTACGAGCAGTACTTC. This codes for CASSLLAGYEQYF.

The chain links TRBV28 to TRBJ1-1; the D gene is possibly TRBD1 (5 bases). Trimming removed 5 bases at V and 0 bases at J, with 16 bases between. CDR1 is MDHEN, CDR2 SYDVKM, per germline. The CDR3 contains 16 residues. The CDR3 loop reads CASSQVDGGMNTEAFF. In DNA form, the CDR3 reads TGTGCCAGCAGTCAAGTCGACGGGGGTATGAACACTGAAGCTTTCTTT.

The rearrangement joins TRBV6-5 to TRBJ1-6; D is possibly TRBD1 (6 bases). The CDR3 is 14 amino acids. V was clipped by 6 bases and J by 10 bases, with 16 bases between them. Per the germline V gene, CDR1 is MNHEY and CDR2 is SVGAGI. CDR3 amino acids: CASSLGEGDSPLHF. CDR3 nucleotides: TGTGCCAGCAGCCTGGGTGAGGGGGACTCACCCCTCCACTTT.

V gene TRBV7-8 combines with J gene TRBJ1-5; TRBD1 matches at 7 bases. Germline CDR1 is SGHVS and CDR2 is FQNEAQ. The length of the CDR3 is 13 residues. V lost 5 bases, J lost 11 bases, and 9 bases stayed unmatched. The CDR3 sequence is CASSPDRDLAQHF. CDR3 in DNA: TGTGCCAGCAGCCCAGACAGGGATTTGGCCCAGCATTTT.

This chain uses TRBV5-5 with TRBJ2-2; 11 bases map to TRBD2. V trimming: 1 base; J trimming: 6 bases; junction bases outside the gene matches: 2. The CDR3 runs to 15 residues. CDR1 is SGHKS and CDR2 is YYEKEE in the germline V gene (reference sequence). The CDR3 reads CASSLLAGGPGELFF. For the CDR3, the DNA is TGTGCCAGCAGCTTGCTAGCGGGGGGACCCGGGGAGCTGTTTTTT.

The J gene is TRBJ2-2, the V gene TRBV3-1 (or the pseudogene TRBV3-2); D call uncertain. Germline V gene data show CDR1 as LGHDT and CDR2 as YNNKEL (reference sequence). The ends were cut back, 2 bases at V and 1 base at J, with 5 bases in the middle. The CDR3 totals 14 residues. The CDR3 loop reads CASSQSRNTGELFF. The CDR3 DNA reads as TGTGCCAGCAGCCAATCCAGGAACACCGGGGAGCTGTTTTTT.

This sequence joins TRBV27 and TRBJ1-1; D is unresolved. Germline V gives CDR1 MNHEY, CDR2 SMNVEV (reference sequence). With 2 bases removed from V and 4 bases from J, the gap between germline ends came to 8 bases. The CDR3 extends over 13 amino acids. CDR3 amino acids: CASSLGEGTEAFF. The CDR3 DNA reads TGTGCCAGCAGTTTAGGGGAGGGCACTGAAGCTTTCTTT.

The rearrangement uses TRBV19 and TRBJ1-1; D call uncertain. The CDR3 has 12 amino acids. CDR1 and CDR2 from the germline V gene are LNHDA and SQIVND (reference sequence). With 1 base removed from V and 7 bases from J, the gap between germline ends came to 7 bases. The CDR3 reads CASSIGSVEAFF. CDR3 DNA: TGTGCCAGTAGTATAGGCAGTGTTGAAGCTTTCTTT. Based on the CDR3 plus reference TRBV19 and TRBJ1-1, the full variable domain is DGGITQSPKYLFRKEGQNVTLSCEQNLNHDAMYWYRQDPGQGLRLIYYSQIVNDFQKGDIAEGYSVSREKKESFPLTVTSAQKNPTAFYLCASSIGSVEAFFGQGTRLTVV.

The J gene is TRBJ2-1, the V gene TRBV7-3, with 9 bases matching TRBD1. The germline CDR1 and CDR2 sequences are SGHTA and FQGTGA. This CDR3 contains 15 residues. V trimming: 3 bases; J trimming: 7 bases; junction bases outside the gene matches: 7. The CDR3 DNA reads as TGTGCCAGCAGCTTTAGTTGGGACAGGGAGAATGAGCAGTTCTTC. Translating gives CASSFSWDRENEQFF.

The chain links TRBV11-3 to TRBJ1-2, with a weak D call TRBD1 (6 bases). The CDR3 is made up of 15 amino acids. Germline assignment: CDR1 SGHNT and CDR2 YENEEA. Trimming stripped 5 bases from V and 8 bases from J, with 21 bases between. The CDR3 reads CASSGPRDIRGGYTF. In DNA form, the CDR3 reads TGTGCCAGCAGCGGGCCCCGGGACATTCGCGGAGGCTACACCTTC.

V and J are TRBV13 and TRBJ1-1, with a possible D match to TRBD1 (6 bases). V shed 5 bases and J shed 4 bases, with 17 bases lying between them. Germline CDR1 and CDR2: PRHDT and FYEKMQ (reference sequence). The CDR3 consists of 15 residues. CDR3 coding DNA: TGTGCCAGCAGCCCGAGGGCTAGGGGGATCACTGAAGCTTTCTTT. It is translated as CASSPRARGITEAFF.